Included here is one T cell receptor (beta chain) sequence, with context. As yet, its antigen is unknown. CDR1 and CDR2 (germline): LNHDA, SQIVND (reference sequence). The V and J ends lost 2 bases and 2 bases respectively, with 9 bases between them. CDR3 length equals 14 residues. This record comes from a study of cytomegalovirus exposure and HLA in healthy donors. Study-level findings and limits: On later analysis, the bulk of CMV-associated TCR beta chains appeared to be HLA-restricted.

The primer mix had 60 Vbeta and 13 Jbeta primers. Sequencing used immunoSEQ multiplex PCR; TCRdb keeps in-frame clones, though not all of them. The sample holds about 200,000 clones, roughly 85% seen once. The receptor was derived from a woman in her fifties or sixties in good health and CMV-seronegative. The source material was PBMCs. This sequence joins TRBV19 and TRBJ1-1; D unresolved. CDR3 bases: TGTGCCAGTAGTATAAACACGGGAAACACTGAAGCTTTCTTT. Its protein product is CASSINTGNTEAFF. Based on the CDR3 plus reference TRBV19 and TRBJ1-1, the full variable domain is DGGITQSPKYLFRKEGQNVTLSCEQNLNHDAMYWYRQDPGQGLRLIYYSQIVNDFQKGDIAEGYSVSREKKESFPLTVTSAQKNPTAFYLCASSINTGNTEAFFGQGTRLTVV.